The entry below gives a single TCR beta chain sequence along with its context. The entry originates in a study of blood T cell repertoires in COVID-19. Study as a whole: There were acute and convalescent COVID-19 samples, and they came from the United States, Italy and Spain. Sources were T cells, B-cell-depleted T cells, or PBMCs; the material itself was cDNA or gDNA.

Original processing methods: Reference gene primer amplification in the assay estimated nucleated cell counts. Profiled with immunoSEQ multiplex PCR; TCRdb holds only in-frame clones, not every one. V and J calls and clone size are as listed in that table; D and trimming were resolved from the DNA. The sample has 150,000 to 200,000 clones, over 75% seen once; the top ten hold more than 3%. V gave up 10 bases and J gave up 4 bases, with 16 bases separating them. Germline CDR1 LNHDA, CDR2 SQIVND (reference sequence). The CDR3 has 13 residues. The specimen was peripheral blood. This clonotype originated in a man aged 55-75 years with acute or convalescent COVID-19. The J gene is TRBJ1-1, the V gene TRBV19; D may be TRBD1 (5 bases). CDR3 region: CATRVGFSTEAFF. CDR3 sequence (DNA): TGTGCCACCAGGGTAGGGTTTAGCACTGAAGCTTTCTTT.